The following is a T cell receptor beta chain sequence with its context. No antigen is known for it. This sample is drawn from a study of beta chain features in type 1 diabetes. Study-wide findings and caveats: In every one of the four CD4+ subsets, TCRB CDR3s were moderately but significantly shorter in Type 1 diabetes patients. The similarity of naive, central memory and Treg TCRB repertoires appeared greater among patients than among healthy donors. Type 1 diabetes patients showed fewer insertions and more deletions at VDJ junctions.

Expressed TCRB transcripts were sequenced because the isolated RNA had all been reverse transcribed beforehand. Assay used: immunoSEQ multiplex PCR; TCRdb lists only in-frame clones, some missing. The sample has some 150,000 clones, about 9% seen once. CDR1 SGHRS and CDR2 YFSETQ come from the germline V gene. This CDR3 is built from 15 residues. With 2 bases clipped from V and 5 bases from J, the junction kept 5 bases outside the gene matches. The sample consisted of central memory CD4+ T cells from blood. This clonotype was sampled from a woman aged 25-40 years with type 1 diabetes. This rearrangement joins TRBV5-1 to TRBJ1-4, with 8 positions matching TRBD1. CDR3 in amino acids: CASSFGTGENEKLFF. The CDR3 DNA follows: TGCGCCAGCAGCTTTGGGACAGGCGAAAATGAAAAACTGTTTTTT.